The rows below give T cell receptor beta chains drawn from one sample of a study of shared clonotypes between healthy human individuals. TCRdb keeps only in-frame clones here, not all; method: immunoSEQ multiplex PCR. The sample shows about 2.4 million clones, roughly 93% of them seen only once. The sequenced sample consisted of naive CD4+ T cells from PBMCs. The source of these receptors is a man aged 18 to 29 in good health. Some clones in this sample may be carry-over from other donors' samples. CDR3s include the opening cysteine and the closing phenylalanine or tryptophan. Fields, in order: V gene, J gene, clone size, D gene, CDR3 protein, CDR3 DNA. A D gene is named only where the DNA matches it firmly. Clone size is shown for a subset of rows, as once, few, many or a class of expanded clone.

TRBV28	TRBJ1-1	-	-	CASSLRTASEAFF	TGTGCCAGCAGTTTAAGGACAGCTAGTGAAGCTTTCTTT
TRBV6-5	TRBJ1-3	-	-	CASSPGPSGNTIYF	TGTGCCAGCAGTCCGGGACCCTCTGGAAACACCATATATTTT
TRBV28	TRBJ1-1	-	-	CASSLDLETEAFF	TGTGCCAGCAGTTTAGACCTGGAGACTGAAGCTTTCTTT
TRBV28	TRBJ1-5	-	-	CASSLSRQASSGHQPQHF	TGTGCCAGCAGTTTGAGTCGGCAGGCTTCGTCGGGGCATCAGCCCCAGCATTTT
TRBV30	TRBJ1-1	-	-	CAWSVRWGGAEGAMNTEAFF	TGTGCCTGGAGTGTACGGTGGGGTGGGGCGGAGGGAGCCATGAACACTGAAGCTTTCTTT
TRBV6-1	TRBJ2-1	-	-	CASTNQRYNEQFF	TGTGCCAGCACTAACCAGCGGTACAATGAGCAGTTCTTC
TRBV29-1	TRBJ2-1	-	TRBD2	CSVAGLVVEQFF	TGCAGCGTCGCCGGACTAGTTGTTGAGCAGTTCTTC
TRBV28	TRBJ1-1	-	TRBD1	CASRGGGRGTEAFF	TGTGCCAGCAGGGGAGGGGGCCGGGGCACTGAAGCTTTCTTT
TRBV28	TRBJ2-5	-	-	CASSLLQETQYF	TGTGCCAGCAGTCTCCTACAAGAGACCCAGTACTTC
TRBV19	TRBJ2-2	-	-	CASSKRVGQNTGELFF	TGTGCCAGTAGTAAGAGGGTGGGCCAGAACACCGGGGAGCTGTTTTTT
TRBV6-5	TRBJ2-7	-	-	CASSLGRQSYEQYF	TGTGCCAGCAGTTTGGGACGCCAATCCTACGAGCAGTACTTC
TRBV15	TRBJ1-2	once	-	CATSRDRGYKNYGYTF	TGTGCCACCAGCAGAGATCGGGGGTACAAAAACTATGGCTACACCTTC
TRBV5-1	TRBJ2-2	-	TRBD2	CASSLIAGSYTGELFF	TGCGCCAGCAGCTTAATAGCGGGATCGTACACCGGGGAGCTGTTTTTT
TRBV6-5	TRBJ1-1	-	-	CASSWTAGGAEAFF	TGTGCCAGCAGTTGGACGGCTGGGGGGGCTGAAGCTTTCTTT
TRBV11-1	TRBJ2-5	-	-	CASSLVSGLETQYF	TGTGCCAGCAGCTTAGTTTCAGGTCTGGAGACCCAGTACTTC
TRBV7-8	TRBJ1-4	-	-	CASSLGGEKLFF	TGTGCCAGCAGCTTGGGAGGGGAAAAACTGTTTTTT
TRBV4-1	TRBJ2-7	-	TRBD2	CASSKEGVGSGTYEQYF	TGCGCCAGCAGCAAGGAGGGTGTGGGTAGCGGGACCTACGAGCAGTACTTC